These 32 T cell receptor beta chains originate from one sample sequenced in a study of blood T cell repertoires in COVID-19. Generated by immunoSEQ multiplex PCR, the TCRdb table keeps only in-frame clones and is missing some. The data show 300,000 or so clones, with just over 90% seen just once and about 2.2% held by the top ten. Sequenced material: peripheral blood. Receptor source: a woman in her 30s with COVID-19, enrolled during active disease.

J is TRBJ1-5 and V is TRBV19, with 9 bases identical to TRBD1. Germline loops: CDR1 LNHDA, CDR2 SQIVND (reference sequence). Trimming at V came to 7 bases and at J to 6 bases, leaving 25 bases not matched to a gene. The CDR3 has 20 amino acids. The CDR3 DNA sequence: TGTGCCAGTAAAATAGGGAGGAAGCGGGACAGGGTGAGGGTGGGTCAGCCCCAGCATTTT. Translation gives CASKIGRKRDRVRVGQPQHF.

The chain is built from TRBV14 and TRBJ2-7; D unresolved. Deletions cut 6 bases from V and 0 bases from J, with 15 bases between. CDR3 size: 15 residues. Germline CDR1 reads SGHDN; CDR2 reads FVKESK. The CDR3 spells CASRPSVDSSYEQYF. CDR3 DNA sequence: TGTGCCAGCAGACCAAGTGTCGATAGCTCCTACGAGCAGTACTTC.

This sequence joins TRBV5-4 and TRBJ1-3; tentative D call: TRBD1 (5 bases). The V end was cut by 3 bases, the J end by 2 bases, with 12 bases between. This CDR3 region has 15 residues. Germline CDR1 reads SGHNT; CDR2 reads YYREEE (reference sequence). The CDR3 reads CASSWQGLAGNTIYF. The CDR3 region has the DNA TGTGCCAGCAGCTGGCAGGGTCTAGCTGGAAACACCATATATTTT.

This clone came up once. The V gene is TRBV28, the J gene TRBJ2-2; TRBD2 agrees at 11 bases. Germline V CDR1 and CDR2: MDHEN, SYDVKM. This CDR3 region has 16 residues. V trimming: 7 bases; J trimming: 7 bases; junction bases outside the gene matches: 11. The CDR3 reads CASTLTSGSIGGELFF. In DNA, the CDR3 is TGTGCCAGCACCCTTACTAGCGGGAGTATTGGCGGGGAGCTGTTTTTT.

The chain uses TRBV28 and TRBJ2-7; a possible D gene is TRBD2 (6 bases). There are 15 residues in the CDR3. Germline V gene data show CDR1 as MDHEN and CDR2 as SYDVKM. Trimming stripped 4 bases from V and 0 bases from J, with 13 bases between. CDR3 sequence: CASSSRDSSSYEQYF. The CDR3 DNA is TGTGCCAGCAGTTCCCGGGACTCCAGCTCCTACGAGCAGTACTTC.

The chain couples TRBV15 to TRBJ1-6, with 8 bases that match TRBD1. Germline CDR1 reads LNHNV; CDR2 reads YYDKDF (reference sequence). Losses at the gene ends were 1 base for V and 7 bases for J; bases not matched to a gene: 0. This CDR3 is built from 14 residues. Here the CDR3 reads CATSRGTGNSPLHF. In nucleotides, the CDR3 is TGTGCCACCAGCAGAGGGACAGGGAATTCACCCCTCCACTTT.

The genes are TRBV29-1 and TRBJ1-1; D uncertain. The germline V gene has CDR1 SQVTM and CDR2 ANQGSEA. CDR3 length equals 13 residues. Deletions cut 5 bases from V and 1 base from J, with 11 bases between. The CDR3 sequence is CSVFSWANTEAFF. CDR3 DNA sequence: TGCAGCGTTTTTTCGTGGGCGAACACTGAAGCTTTCTTT.

The rearrangement joins TRBV7-3 to TRBJ2-1, with D tentatively TRBD2 (7 bases). The CDR3 is made up of 19 amino acids. Between the trimmed V and J ends, which lost 2 bases and 4 bases, there was a span of 24 bases. CDR1 and CDR2 from the germline V gene are SGHTA and FQGTGA. CDR3 region: CASSLSPTPGGGTYNEQFF. Written as DNA, the CDR3 is TGTGCCAGCAGCTTATCTCCAACACCTGGGGGAGGGACATACAATGAGCAGTTCTTC.

CDR3 sequence (DNA): TGTGCCACGTCCCGGCAGGGTACGAACACCGGGGAGCTGTTTTTT. Translating it yields CATSRQGTNTGELFF. This chain uses TRBV24-1 with TRBJ2-2; D might be TRBD1 (5 bases). Germline assignment: CDR1 KGHDR and CDR2 SFDVKD. This CDR3 contains 15 residues. With 10 bases removed from V and 0 bases from J, the gap between germline ends came to 14 bases.

V and J are TRBV2 and TRBJ1-5; D is possibly TRBD1 (5 bases). Trimming took off 6 bases at V and 2 bases at J, with 14 bases between the two ends. The CDR3 covers 15 residues. Germline V gene lookup returns CDR1 SNHLY and CDR2 FYNNEI. This CDR3 is CASRARDLGNQPQHF. In nucleotides, the CDR3 is TGTGCCAGCAGGGCCAGGGATTTGGGCAATCAGCCCCAGCATTTT.

The chain has TRBV19 and TRBJ2-3; D is possibly TRBD2 (5 bases). The V and J ends lost 3 bases and 0 bases respectively, with 10 bases between them. This CDR3 comprises 15 residues. Per germline, CDR1 LNHDA and CDR2 SQIVND (reference sequence). CDR3 nucleotides: TGTGCCAGTAGTATCCGAGGCGGGAGCACAGATACGCAGTATTTT. Protein product: CASSIRGGSTDTQYF. Complete variable domain (other parts from reference TRBV19 and TRBJ2-3): DGGITQSPKYLFRKEGQNVTLSCEQNLNHDAMYWYRQDPGQGLRLIYYSQIVNDFQKGDIAEGYSVSREKKESFPLTVTSAQKNPTAFYLCASSIRGGSTDTQYFGPGTRLTVL.

V gene TRBV5-1 combines with J gene TRBJ2-1, with a possible D match to TRBD1 (5 bases). Germline values: CDR1 SGHRS, CDR2 YFSETQ. This CDR3 is built from 14 residues. Trimming took off 5 bases at V and 8 bases at J, with 17 bases between the two ends. CDR3 DNA: TGCGCCAGCAGTCCCCCCCTGGACACCCATGAGCAGTTCTTC. It translates to CASSPPLDTHEQFF.

The chain recombines TRBV10-3 with TRBJ1-6; D might be TRBD1 (6 bases). Trimming took off 2 bases at V and 7 bases at J, with 12 bases between the two ends. CDR1 is ENHRY and CDR2 is SYGVKD in the germline V gene. There are 15 residues in the CDR3. The CDR3 region has the DNA TGTGCCATCAGTGAGGATGGACAGACGAATTCACCCCTCCACTTT. This translates into CAISEDGQTNSPLHF.

The CDR3 loop is CASSWRQDRSSGNTIYF. CDR3 DNA: TGTGCCAGCAGCTGGCGACAGGACCGGAGCTCTGGAAACACCATATATTTT. The chain is built from TRBV5-4 and TRBJ1-3; TRBD1 is a possible D gene (6 bases). V lost 3 bases and J 0 bases, leaving 16 bases between the germline ends. Germline V CDR1 and CDR2: SGHNT, YYREEE (reference sequence). The CDR3 consists of 17 residues. Drawing the rest from reference TRBV5-4 and TRBJ1-3, the complete variable domain is ETGVTQSPTHLIKTRGQQVTLRCSSQSGHNTVSWYQQALGQGPQFIFQYYREEENGRGNFPPRFSGLQFPNYSSELNVNALELDDSALYLCASSWRQDRSSGNTIYFGEGSWLTVV.

This chain joins TRBV18 and TRBJ2-7; TRBD1 aligns across 10 bases. CDR3 length equals 16 residues. The germline V gene encodes CDR1 KGHSH and CDR2 LQKENI. Germline trimming cut 0 bases from V and 0 bases from J; bases unmatched to any gene: 2. CDR3 DNA sequence: TGTGCCAGCTCACCACCGAGACAGGGGGCCTCCTACGAGCAGTACTTC. Translating gives CASSPPRQGASYEQYF.

The chain combines TRBV3-1 (or the pseudogene TRBV3-2) with TRBJ2-3; D is perhaps TRBD1 (5 bases). The V gene lost 4 bases and the J gene lost 1 base, with 9 bases spanning the gap. CDR3 length equals 14 residues. CDR1 is LGHDT, CDR2 YNNKEL, per germline (reference sequence). The CDR3 region is CASSPVGRTDTQYF. Here the CDR3 DNA reads TGTGCCAGCAGCCCAGTGGGGCGCACAGATACGCAGTATTTT.

The rearrangement joins TRBV7-2 to TRBJ1-4; D might be TRBD1 (5 bases). V lost 0 bases and J lost 1, with 15 bases in between. Germline V lookup: CDR1 SGHTA, CDR2 FQGNSA. The CDR3 covers 18 residues. The CDR3: CASSLAPRQGLTNEKLFF. CDR3 nucleotides: TGTGCCAGCAGCTTAGCGCCGCGCCAGGGATTAACTAATGAAAAACTGTTTTTT.

The J gene is TRBJ1-2, the V gene TRBV12-5; weak D call: TRBD1 (6 bases). Germline CDR1 reads LGHNT; CDR2 reads FRNRAP. The germline V and J ends were trimmed by 1 base and 4 bases, with 7 bases remaining between them. The CDR3 extends over 13 amino acids. The CDR3 loop is CASGLGRGYGYTF. Written as DNA, the CDR3 is TGTGCTAGTGGTTTGGGCAGGGGCTATGGCTACACCTTC.

The rearrangement uses TRBV18 and TRBJ2-1; 9 bases align to TRBD1. The V and J ends lost 2 bases and 3 bases, in that order; junction bases with no gene match: 2. The CDR3 is 15 residues long. The V gene's germline CDR1 is KGHSH and CDR2 LQKENI. CDR3 residues: CASSPRGQGYNEQFF. CDR3 DNA: TGTGCCAGCTCACCAAGGGGACAGGGCTACAATGAGCAGTTCTTC.

The genes are TRBV20-1 and TRBJ2-7; 10 nucleotides align to TRBD2. CDR3 length: 15 residues. V lost 3 bases and J lost 5; bases outside the gene matches: 10. From germline, CDR1 is DFQATT and CDR2 SNEGSKA (reference sequence). The CDR3 nucleotides are TGCAGTGCTAGTCACCCTACTAGCGGGAACGACGAGCAGTACTTC. Translated, it gives CSASHPTSGNDEQYF.

A word on this clone: This sample includes further DNA sequences coding for the same CDR3. The rearrangement joins TRBV19 to TRBJ2-7; TRBD1 matches 8 bases. The CDR3 has 13 residues. Germline CDR1 and CDR2: LNHDA and SQIVND (reference sequence). V trimming: 3 bases; J trimming: 2 bases; junction bases outside the gene matches: 0. CDR3 amino acids: CASSMGQAYEQYF. CDR3 coding DNA: TGTGCCAGTAGTATGGGACAGGCCTACGAGCAGTACTTC.

The V call is TRBV4-2, the J call TRBJ1-6; D gene ambiguous. CDR3 length: 16 residues. Trimming removed 1 base at V and 0 bases at J, with 7 bases between. Germline V gene data show CDR1 as LGHNA and CDR2 as YNFKEQ. The CDR3 DNA follows: TGTGCCAGCAGCCAAGGTGGGAGCTCCTATAATTCACCCCTCCACTTT. Translating it yields CASSQGGSSYNSPLHF.

The chain joins TRBV29-1 to TRBJ2-2; TRBD2 is a possible D gene (6 bases). Germline V gene lookup returns CDR1 SQVTM and CDR2 ANQGSEA. This CDR3 spans 14 amino acids. V dropped 4 bases and J dropped 6 bases, with 15 bases sitting between them. CDR3 sequence: CSVGGTGGSGELFF. CDR3 nucleotide sequence: TGCAGCGTTGGCGGAACAGGAGGGTCCGGGGAGCTGTTTTTT.

The chain couples TRBV9 to TRBJ2-1; weak D call: TRBD2 (6 bases). Trimming removed 0 bases at V and 1 base at J, with 8 bases between. The CDR3 covers 15 residues. Germline V gene sequence: CDR1 SGDLS, CDR2 YYNGEE. CDR3 coding DNA: TGTGCCAGCAGCGTAGGCGGGGCATCCTACAATGAGCAGTTCTTC. This gives the protein CASSVGGASYNEQFF. Variable domain in full (rest from reference TRBV9 and TRBJ2-1): DSGVTQTPKHLITATGQRVTLRCSPRSGDLSVYWYQQSLDQGLQFLIQYYNGEERAKGNILERFSAQQFPDLHSELNLSSLELGDSALYFCASSVGGASYNEQFFGPGTRLTVL.

The V gene is TRBV27, the J gene TRBJ1-2, with D possibly TRBD1 on 6 matching bases. CDR3 size: 17 residues. The germline V and J ends were trimmed by 0 bases and 2 bases, with 16 bases remaining between them. CDR1 MNHEY and CDR2 SMNVEV come from the germline V gene (reference sequence). The CDR3 sequence: CASSLSPPGGRNYGYTF. CDR3 DNA: TGTGCCAGCAGTTTATCGCCGCCGGGGGGGCGCAACTATGGCTACACCTTC.

The gene calls are TRBV5-4 and TRBJ1-2, with TRBD1 identical over 9 bases. V lost 2 bases to trimming and J lost 4 bases; unmatched junction nucleotides: 3. The CDR3 runs to 14 residues. Germline V CDR1 and CDR2: SGHNT, YYREEE (reference sequence). CDR3 loop: CASSLRQGGYGYTF. The CDR3 nucleotides are TGTGCCAGCAGCTTACGACAGGGGGGCTATGGCTACACCTTC.

The J gene is TRBJ1-2, the V gene TRBV29-1; D possibly corresponds to TRBD1 (6 bases). Per germline, CDR1 SQVTM and CDR2 ANQGSEA. This CDR3 has 12 amino acids. V was trimmed by 7 bases and J by 7 bases, leaving 16 bases between them. CDR3 in DNA: TGCAGCGCTGATCGGGGGGCCGGTGGCTACACCTTC. As protein: CSADRGAGGYTF.

The chain carries TRBV5-4 and TRBJ2-1; 7 nucleotides match TRBD1. Per the germline V gene, CDR1 is SGHNT and CDR2 is YYREEE (reference sequence). V was pared by 0 bases and J by 4 bases, with 4 bases of the junction left unmatched. The CDR3 length is 15 residues. The CDR3 DNA is TGTGCCAGCAGCTTGGAAGGGGGCGCTTACAATGAGCAGTTCTTC. This gives the protein CASSLEGGAYNEQFF.

The chain couples TRBV30 to TRBJ2-7, with 11 positions matching TRBD2. Germline loops: CDR1 GTSNPN, CDR2 SVGIG (reference sequence). CDR3 length equals 14 residues. V lost 2 bases, J lost 5 bases, and 5 bases stayed unmatched. The CDR3 region is CAWSLGTSGDEQYF. CDR3 DNA sequence: TGTGCCTGGAGTCTCGGGACTAGCGGAGACGAGCAGTACTTC. Complete variable domain (other parts from reference TRBV30 and TRBJ2-7): SQTIHQWPATLVQPVGSPLSLECTVEGTSNPNLYWYRQAAGRGLQLLFYSVGIGQISSEVPQNLSASRPQDRQFILSSKKLLLSDSGFYLCAWSLGTSGDEQYFGPGTRLTVT.

This chain connects TRBV27 to TRBJ2-2, with TRBD2 as a possible D gene (6 bases). V was trimmed by 8 bases and J by 5 bases, leaving 18 bases between them. This CDR3 spans 15 amino acids. Germline lookup yields CDR1 MNHEY and CDR2 SMNVEV (reference sequence). The CDR3 loop reads CASCYSTGGTGELFF. For the CDR3, the DNA is TGTGCCAGCTGCTACTCGACTGGGGGGACCGGGGAGCTGTTTTTT.

The V gene is TRBV7-6, the J gene TRBJ2-7, with 7 bases identical to TRBD2. Germline V gene sequence: CDR1 SGHVS, CDR2 FNYEAQ. This CDR3 is built from 16 residues. The J segment lost 0 bases and the V segment lost 4 bases, leaving 9 bases of the junction unmatched. The CDR3 protein is CASSSLKREGSYEQYF. In DNA form, the CDR3 reads TGTGCCAGCAGCTCCCTTAAGCGGGAAGGCTCCTACGAGCAGTACTTC.

V and J are TRBV7-9 and TRBJ2-1, with D unclear. V lost 2 bases to trimming and J lost 0 bases, with 8 bases between them. Germline loops: CDR1 SEHNR, CDR2 FQNEAQ (reference sequence). This CDR3 is built from 15 residues. The CDR3 coding sequence is TGTGCCAGCAGCTTATGGCCTAGCTCCTACAATGAGCAGTTCTTC. Translated: CASSLWPSSYNEQFF.